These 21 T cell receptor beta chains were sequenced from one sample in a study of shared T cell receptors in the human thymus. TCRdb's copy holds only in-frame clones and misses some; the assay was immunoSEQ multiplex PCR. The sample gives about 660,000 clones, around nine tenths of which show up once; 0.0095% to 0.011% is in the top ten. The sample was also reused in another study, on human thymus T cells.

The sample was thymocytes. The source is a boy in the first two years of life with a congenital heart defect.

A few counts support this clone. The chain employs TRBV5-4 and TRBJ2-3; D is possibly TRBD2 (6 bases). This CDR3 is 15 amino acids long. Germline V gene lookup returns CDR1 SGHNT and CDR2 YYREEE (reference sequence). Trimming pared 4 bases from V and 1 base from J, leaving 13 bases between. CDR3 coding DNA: TGTGCCAGCAGCCCGGGGGTCCAGGGCACAGATACGCAGTATTTT. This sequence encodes CASSPGVQGTDTQYF.

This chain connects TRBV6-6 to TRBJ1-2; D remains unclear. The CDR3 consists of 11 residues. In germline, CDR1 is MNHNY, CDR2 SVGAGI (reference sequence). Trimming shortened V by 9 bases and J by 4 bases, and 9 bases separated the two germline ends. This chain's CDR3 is CASRRGYGYTF. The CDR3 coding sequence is TGTGCCAGTAGACGGGGCTATGGCTACACCTTC.

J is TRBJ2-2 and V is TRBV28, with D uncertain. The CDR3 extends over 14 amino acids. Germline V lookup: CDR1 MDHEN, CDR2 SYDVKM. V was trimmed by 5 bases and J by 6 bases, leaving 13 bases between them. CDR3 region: CASSPSSTAGELFF. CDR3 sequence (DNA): TGTGCCAGCAGTCCCTCCAGTACCGCCGGGGAGCTGTTTTTT.

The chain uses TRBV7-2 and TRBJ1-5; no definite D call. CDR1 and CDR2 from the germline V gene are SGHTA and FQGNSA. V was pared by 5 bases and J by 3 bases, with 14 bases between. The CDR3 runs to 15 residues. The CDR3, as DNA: TGTGCCAGCAGCCCCGGGAGACCCATCAATCAGCCCCAGCATTTT. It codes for CASSPGRPINQPQHF.

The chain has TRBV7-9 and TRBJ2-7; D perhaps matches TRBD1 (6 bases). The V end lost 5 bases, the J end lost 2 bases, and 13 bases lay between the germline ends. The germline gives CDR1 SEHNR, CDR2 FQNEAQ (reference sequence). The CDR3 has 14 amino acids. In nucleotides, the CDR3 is TGTGCCAGCAGCCCAACAGGGTCCCCCTACGAGCAGTACTTC. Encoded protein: CASSPTGSPYEQYF.

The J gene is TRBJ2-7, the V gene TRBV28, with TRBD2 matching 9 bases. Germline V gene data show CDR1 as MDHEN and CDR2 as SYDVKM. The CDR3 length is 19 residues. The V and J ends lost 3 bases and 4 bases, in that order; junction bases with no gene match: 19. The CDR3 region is CASSFFWELAGRRLYEQYF. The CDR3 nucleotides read TGTGCCAGCAGTTTCTTCTGGGAGCTAGCGGGAAGACGGCTTTACGAGCAGTACTTC. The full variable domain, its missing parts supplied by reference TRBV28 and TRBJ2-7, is DVKVTQSSRYLVKRTGEKVFLECVQDMDHENMFWYRQDPGLGLRLIYFSYDVKMKEKGDIPEGYSVSREKKERFSLILESASTNQTSMYLCASSFFWELAGRRLYEQYFGPGTRLTVT.

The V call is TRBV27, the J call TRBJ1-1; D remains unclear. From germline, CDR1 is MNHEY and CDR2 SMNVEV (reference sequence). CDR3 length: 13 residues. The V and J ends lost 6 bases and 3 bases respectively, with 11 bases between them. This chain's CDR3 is CASSSDWDTEAFF. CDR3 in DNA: TGTGCCAGCAGCTCCGACTGGGACACTGAAGCTTTCTTT.

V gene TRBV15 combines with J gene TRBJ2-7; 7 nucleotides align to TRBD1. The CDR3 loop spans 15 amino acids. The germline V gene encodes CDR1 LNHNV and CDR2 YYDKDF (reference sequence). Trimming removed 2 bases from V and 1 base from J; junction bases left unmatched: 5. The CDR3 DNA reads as TGTGCCACCAGCAGACCGCGACAGGGTTCCTACGAGCAGTACTTC. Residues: CATSRPRQGSYEQYF.

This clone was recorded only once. For the CDR3, the DNA is TGCGCCAGCAGCTTGGCACCTAGCGGGAATAACACCGGGGAGCTGTTTTTT. This translates into CASSLAPSGNNTGELFF. V gene TRBV5-1 combines with J gene TRBJ2-2; 9 bases are shared with TRBD2. Germline CDR1 reads SGHRS; CDR2 reads YFSETQ. V gave up 0 bases and J gave up 2 bases; unmatched junction bases: 5. The CDR3 runs to 17 residues.

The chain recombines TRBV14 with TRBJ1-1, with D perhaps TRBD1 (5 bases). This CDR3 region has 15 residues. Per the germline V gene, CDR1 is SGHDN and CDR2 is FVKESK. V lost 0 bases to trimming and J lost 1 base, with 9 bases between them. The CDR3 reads CASSQDGQGNTEAFF. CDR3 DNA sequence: TGTGCCAGCAGCCAAGATGGGCAGGGGAACACTGAAGCTTTCTTT.

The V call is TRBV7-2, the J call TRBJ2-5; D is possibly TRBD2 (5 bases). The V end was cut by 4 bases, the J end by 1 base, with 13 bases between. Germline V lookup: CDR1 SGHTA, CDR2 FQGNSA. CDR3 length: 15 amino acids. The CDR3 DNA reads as TGTGCCAGCAGCTCAGGAGCGGAGCCCCAAGAGACCCAGTACTTC. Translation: CASSSGAEPQETQYF.

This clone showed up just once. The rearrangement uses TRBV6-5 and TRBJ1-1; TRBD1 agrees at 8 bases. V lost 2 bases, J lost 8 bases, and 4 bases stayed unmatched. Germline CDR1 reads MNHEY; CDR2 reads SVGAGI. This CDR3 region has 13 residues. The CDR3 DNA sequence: TGTGCCAGCAGTTACACCCGGACAGGGGAAGCTTTCTTT. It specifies CASSYTRTGEAFF.

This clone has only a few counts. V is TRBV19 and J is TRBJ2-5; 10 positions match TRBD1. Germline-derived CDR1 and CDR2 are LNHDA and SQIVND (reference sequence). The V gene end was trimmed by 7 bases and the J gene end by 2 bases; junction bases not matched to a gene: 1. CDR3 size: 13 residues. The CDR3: CASMGQGQETQYF. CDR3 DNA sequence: TGTGCCAGTATGGGACAGGGGCAAGAGACCCAGTACTTC.

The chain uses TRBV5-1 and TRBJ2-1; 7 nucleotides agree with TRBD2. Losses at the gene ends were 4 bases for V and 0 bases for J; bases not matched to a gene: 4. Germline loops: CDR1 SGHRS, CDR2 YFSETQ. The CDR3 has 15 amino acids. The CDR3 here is CASSVSGCSYNEQFF. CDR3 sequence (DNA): TGCGCCAGCAGCGTTAGCGGGTGCTCCTACAATGAGCAGTTCTTC.

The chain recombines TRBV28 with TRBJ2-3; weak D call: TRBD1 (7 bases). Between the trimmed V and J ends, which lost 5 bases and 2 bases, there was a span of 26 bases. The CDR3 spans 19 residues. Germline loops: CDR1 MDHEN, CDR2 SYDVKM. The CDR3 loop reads CASSNRDSPRRAPTDTQYF. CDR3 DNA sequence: TGTGCCAGCAGTAACCGGGACAGCCCTAGGAGGGCACCCACAGATACGCAGTATTTT. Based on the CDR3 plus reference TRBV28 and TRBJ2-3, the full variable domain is DVKVTQSSRYLVKRTGEKVFLECVQDMDHENMFWYRQDPGLGLRLIYFSYDVKMKEKGDIPEGYSVSREKKERFSLILESASTNQTSMYLCASSNRDSPRRAPTDTQYFGPGTRLTVL.

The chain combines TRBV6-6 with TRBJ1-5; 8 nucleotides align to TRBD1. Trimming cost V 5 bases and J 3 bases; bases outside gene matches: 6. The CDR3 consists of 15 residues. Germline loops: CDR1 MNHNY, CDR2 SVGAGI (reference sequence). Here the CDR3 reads CASSLGTGPNQPQHF. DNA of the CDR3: TGTGCCAGCAGTCTCGGGACAGGTCCCAATCAGCCCCAGCATTTT.

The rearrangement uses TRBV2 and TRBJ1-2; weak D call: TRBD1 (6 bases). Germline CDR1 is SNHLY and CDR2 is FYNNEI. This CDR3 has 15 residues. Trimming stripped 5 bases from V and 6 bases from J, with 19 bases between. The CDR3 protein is CASSLGDKELNGYTF. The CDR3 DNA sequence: TGTGCCAGCAGTCTGGGGGACAAGGAACTTAATGGCTACACCTTC. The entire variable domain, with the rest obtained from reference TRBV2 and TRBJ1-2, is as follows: EPEVTQTPSHQVTQMGQEVILRCVPISNHLYFYWYRQILGQKVEFLVSFYNNEISEKSEIFDDQFSVERPDGSNFTLKIRSTKLEDSAMYFCASSLGDKELNGYTFGSGTRLTVV.

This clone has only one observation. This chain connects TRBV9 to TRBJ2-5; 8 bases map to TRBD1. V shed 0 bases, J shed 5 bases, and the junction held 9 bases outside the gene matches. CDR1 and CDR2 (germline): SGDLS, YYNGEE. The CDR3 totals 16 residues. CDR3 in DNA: TGTGCCAGCAGCGTAGAAACAGGGGGTAGGTGGGAGACCCAGTACTTC. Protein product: CASSVETGGRWETQYF.

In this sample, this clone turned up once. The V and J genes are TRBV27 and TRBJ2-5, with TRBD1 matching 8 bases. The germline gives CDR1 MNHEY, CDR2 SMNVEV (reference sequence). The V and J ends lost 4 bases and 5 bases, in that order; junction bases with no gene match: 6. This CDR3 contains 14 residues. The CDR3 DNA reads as TGTGCCAGCAGTTCACAAGACAGGGGCGAGACCCAGTACTTC. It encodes CASSSQDRGETQYF.

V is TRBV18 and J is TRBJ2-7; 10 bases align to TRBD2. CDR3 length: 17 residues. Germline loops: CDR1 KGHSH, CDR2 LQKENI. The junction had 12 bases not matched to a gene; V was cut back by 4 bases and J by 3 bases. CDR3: CASSLMVPLAGLYEQYF. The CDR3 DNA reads TGTGCCAGCTCACTGATGGTACCACTAGCGGGACTCTACGAGCAGTACTTC.

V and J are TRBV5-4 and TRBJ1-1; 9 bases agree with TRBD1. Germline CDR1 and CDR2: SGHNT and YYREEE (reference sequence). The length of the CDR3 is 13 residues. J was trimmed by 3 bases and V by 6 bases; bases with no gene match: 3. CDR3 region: CASTRTGDTEAFF. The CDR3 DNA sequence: TGTGCCAGCACCCGGACAGGGGACACTGAAGCTTTCTTT.